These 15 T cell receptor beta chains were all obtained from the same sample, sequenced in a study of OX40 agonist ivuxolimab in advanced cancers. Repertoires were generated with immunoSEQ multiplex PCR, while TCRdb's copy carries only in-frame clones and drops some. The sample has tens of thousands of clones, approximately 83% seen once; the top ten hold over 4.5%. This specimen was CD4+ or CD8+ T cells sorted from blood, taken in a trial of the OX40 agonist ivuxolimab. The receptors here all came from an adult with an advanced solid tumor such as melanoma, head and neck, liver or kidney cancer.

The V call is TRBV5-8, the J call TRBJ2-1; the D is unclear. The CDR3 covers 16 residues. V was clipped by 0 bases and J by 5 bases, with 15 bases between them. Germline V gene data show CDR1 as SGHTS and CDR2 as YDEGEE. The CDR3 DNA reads TGTGCCAGCAGCTTGGGTTTCGGCAGGTCGGACAATGAGCAGTTCTTC. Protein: CASSLGFGRSDNEQFF. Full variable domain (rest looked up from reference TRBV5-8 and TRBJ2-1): EAGVTQSPTHLIKTRGQQATLRCSPISGHTSVYWYQQALGLGLQFLLWYDEGEERNRGNFPPRFSGRQFPNYSSELNVNALELEDSALYLCASSLGFGRSDNEQFFGPGTRLTVL.

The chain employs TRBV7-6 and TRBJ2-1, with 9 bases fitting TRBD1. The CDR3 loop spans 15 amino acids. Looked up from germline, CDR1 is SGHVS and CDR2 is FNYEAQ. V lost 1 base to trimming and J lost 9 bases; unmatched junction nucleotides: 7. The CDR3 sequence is CASSLGQGVGGEQFF. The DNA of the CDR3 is TGTGCCAGCAGCTTAGGACAGGGGGTAGGCGGTGAGCAGTTCTTC.

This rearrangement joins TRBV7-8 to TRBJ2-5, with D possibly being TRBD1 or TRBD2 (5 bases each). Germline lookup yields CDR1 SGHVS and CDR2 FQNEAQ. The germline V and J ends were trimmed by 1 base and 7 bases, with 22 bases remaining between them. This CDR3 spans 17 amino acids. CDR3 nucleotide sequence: TGTGCCAGCAGCTTAGGGGGTAGGGGCAACTTGGGAGCGACCCAGTACTTC. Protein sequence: CASSLGGRGNLGATQYF.

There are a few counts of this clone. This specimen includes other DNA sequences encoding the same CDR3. CDR3 protein: CASSLEKFNSPLHF. CDR3 DNA: TGCGCCAGCAGCTTGGAAAAGTTTAATTCACCCCTCCACTTT. The chain combines TRBV5-1 with TRBJ1-6; D not certain. Per germline, CDR1 SGHRS and CDR2 YFSETQ. CDR3 length: 14 residues. V dropped 0 bases and J dropped 6 bases, with 7 bases sitting between them.

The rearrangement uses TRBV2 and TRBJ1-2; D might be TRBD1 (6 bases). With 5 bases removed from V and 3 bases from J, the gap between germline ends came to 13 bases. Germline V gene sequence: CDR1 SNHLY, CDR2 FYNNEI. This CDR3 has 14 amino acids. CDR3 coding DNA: TGTGCCAGCAGTCAAACAGGGTCGGACTATGGCTACACCTTC. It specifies CASSQTGSDYGYTF.

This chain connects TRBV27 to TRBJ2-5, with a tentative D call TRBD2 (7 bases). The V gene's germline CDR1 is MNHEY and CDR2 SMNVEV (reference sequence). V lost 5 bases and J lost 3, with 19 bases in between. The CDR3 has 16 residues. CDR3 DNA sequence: TGTGCCAGCAGTCTCACCTCTAGGGGGACTAAAGAGACCCAGTACTTC. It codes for CASSLTSRGTKETQYF.

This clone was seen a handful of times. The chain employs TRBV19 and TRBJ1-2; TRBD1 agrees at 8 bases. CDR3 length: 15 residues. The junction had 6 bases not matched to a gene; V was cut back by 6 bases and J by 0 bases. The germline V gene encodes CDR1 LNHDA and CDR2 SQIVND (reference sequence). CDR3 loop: CASRTGQVSNYGYTF. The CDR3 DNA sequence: TGTGCCAGTAGAACGGGACAGGTCTCTAACTATGGCTACACCTTC.

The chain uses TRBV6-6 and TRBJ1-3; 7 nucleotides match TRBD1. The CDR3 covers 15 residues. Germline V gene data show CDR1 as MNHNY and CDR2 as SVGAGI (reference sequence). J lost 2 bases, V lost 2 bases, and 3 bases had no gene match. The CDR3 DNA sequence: TGTGCCAGCAGTTACGACAGGGAGCCTGGAAACACCATATATTTT. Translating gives CASSYDREPGNTIYF.

The CDR3 DNA reads TGTGCCAGCAGCACCTCTAGCGGACCGAGCTCCTACAATGAGCAGTTCTTC. This gives the protein CASSTSSGPSSYNEQFF. This sequence joins TRBV11-2 and TRBJ2-1, with 7 bases aligning to TRBD2. Trimming cost V 5 bases and J 0 bases; bases outside gene matches: 10. CDR3 size: 17 residues. Germline-derived CDR1 and CDR2 are SGHAT and FQNNGV.

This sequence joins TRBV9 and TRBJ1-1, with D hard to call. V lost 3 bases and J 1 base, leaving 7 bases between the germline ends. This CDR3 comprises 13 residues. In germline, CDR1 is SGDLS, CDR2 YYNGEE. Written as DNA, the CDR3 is TGTGCCAGCAGCGAGACCCAGAACACTGAAGCTTTCTTT. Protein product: CASSETQNTEAFF.

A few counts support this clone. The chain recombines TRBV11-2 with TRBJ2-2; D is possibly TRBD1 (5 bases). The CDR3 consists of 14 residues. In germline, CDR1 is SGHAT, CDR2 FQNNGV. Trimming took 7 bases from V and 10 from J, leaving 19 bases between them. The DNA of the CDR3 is TGTGCCAGCACCACTGTGAACAGGCTGGAGGAGCTGTTTTTT. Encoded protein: CASTTVNRLEELFF.

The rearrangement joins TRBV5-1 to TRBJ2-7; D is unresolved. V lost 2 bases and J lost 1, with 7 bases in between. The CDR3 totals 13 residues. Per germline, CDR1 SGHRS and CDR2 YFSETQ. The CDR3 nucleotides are TGCGCCAGCAGCTTTTCCGGGTCCTACGAGCAGTACTTC. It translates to CASSFSGSYEQYF.

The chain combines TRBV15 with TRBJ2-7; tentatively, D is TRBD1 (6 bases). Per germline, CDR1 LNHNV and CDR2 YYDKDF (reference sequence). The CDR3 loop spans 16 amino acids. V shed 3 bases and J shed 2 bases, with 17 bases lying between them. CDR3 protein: CATSRSRDIPTYEQYF. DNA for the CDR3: TGTGCCACCAGCAGGTCCCGGGACATTCCTACCTACGAGCAGTACTTC. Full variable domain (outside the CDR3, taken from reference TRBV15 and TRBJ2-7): DAMVIQNPRYQVTQFGKPVTLSCSQTLNHNVMYWYQQKSSQAPKLLFHYYDKDFNNEADTPDNFQSRRPNTSFCFLDIRSPGLGDTAMYLCATSRSRDIPTYEQYFGPGTRLTVT.

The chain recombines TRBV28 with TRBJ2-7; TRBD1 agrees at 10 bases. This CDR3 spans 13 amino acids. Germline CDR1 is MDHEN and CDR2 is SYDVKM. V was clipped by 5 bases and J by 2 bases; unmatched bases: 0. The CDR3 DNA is TGTGCCAGCAGTGGACAGGGGGCCTACGAGCAGTACTTC. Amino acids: CASSGQGAYEQYF.

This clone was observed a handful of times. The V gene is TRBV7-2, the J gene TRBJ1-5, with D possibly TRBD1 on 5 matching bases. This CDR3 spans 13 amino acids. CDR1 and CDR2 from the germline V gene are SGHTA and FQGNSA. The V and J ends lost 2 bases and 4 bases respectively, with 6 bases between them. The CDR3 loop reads CASSLWGNQPQHF. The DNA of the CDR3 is TGTGCCAGCAGCTTATGGGGGAATCAGCCCCAGCATTTT.